The 21 T cell receptor beta chains below were found in one sample sequenced in a study of neoadjuvant anti-PD-1 for oral cavity cancer. Clones were read by immunoSEQ multiplex PCR, and TCRdb kept only the in-frame ones, dropping some. The sample includes some 17,000 clones, under 75% of them seen just once. Source: PBMCs, taken before nivolumab (anti-PD-1) treatment. These receptor sequences come from a person aged 40 to 85 with oral cavity squamous cell carcinoma.

The V and J genes are TRBV5-1 and TRBJ2-7; the match to TRBD2 covers 12 bases. Trimming took 4 bases from V and 2 from J; bases not matched to a gene: 7. The CDR3 sequence is 16 residues long. Germline loops: CDR1 SGHRS, CDR2 YFSETQ. Here the CDR3 DNA reads TGCGCCAGCAGCCCTGGGACTAGCGGGCCCCCCTACGAGCAGTACTTC. Translating it yields CASSPGTSGPPYEQYF. Filled out from reference TRBV5-1 and TRBJ2-7, the complete variable domain reads KAGVTQTPRYLIKTRGQQVTLSCSPISGHRSVSWYQQTPGQGLQFLFEYFSETQRNKGNFPGRFSGRQFSNSRSEMNVSTLELGDSALYLCASSPGTSGPPYEQYFGPGTRLTVT.

The V call is TRBV28, the J call TRBJ1-2; D ambiguous. The V gene's germline CDR1 is MDHEN and CDR2 SYDVKM. With 4 bases removed from V and 2 bases from J, the gap between germline ends came to 11 bases. The CDR3 extends over 14 amino acids. CDR3: CASSSTPANYGYTF. CDR3 nucleotides: TGTGCCAGCAGTTCTACCCCGGCCAACTATGGCTACACCTTC.

This clone appeared a few times. The J gene is TRBJ1-1, the V gene TRBV2; D gene ambiguous. This CDR3 spans 13 amino acids. V gave up 8 bases and J gave up 0 bases, with 10 bases separating them. Per the germline V gene, CDR1 is SNHLY and CDR2 is FYNNEI. CDR3 nucleotides: TGTGCCAGCCTTTGGATCATGAACACTGAAGCTTTCTTT. Translated: CASLWIMNTEAFF.

The rearrangement joins TRBV14 to TRBJ2-1; 9 nucleotides agree with TRBD1. This CDR3 contains 15 residues. The V segment lost 4 bases and the J segment 4 bases; nucleotides outside the gene matches: 5. Germline V gene lookup returns CDR1 SGHDN and CDR2 FVKESK. CDR3 residues: CASSPHRGPYNEQFF. For the CDR3, the DNA is TGTGCCAGCAGCCCCCACAGGGGGCCGTACAATGAGCAGTTCTTC.

This clone has a handful of counts. V usage is TRBV25-1 and J usage is TRBJ2-5, with 8 positions matching TRBD1. The junction had 15 bases not matched to a gene; V was cut back by 4 bases and J by 5 bases. In germline, CDR1 is MGHDK, CDR2 SYGVNS. The CDR3 runs to 17 residues. CDR3 bases: TGTGCCAGCAGTGCGGACAGGGACGACCTAACAGGGGAGACCCAGTACTTC. Translating gives CASSADRDDLTGETQYF.

The chain recombines TRBV14 with TRBJ2-3; 9 nucleotides align to TRBD2. The CDR3 consists of 17 residues. Germline trimming cut 1 base from V and 3 bases from J; bases unmatched to any gene: 8. Looked up from germline, CDR1 is SGHDN and CDR2 is FVKESK. The CDR3 region is CASSQGLAGVITDTQYF. CDR3 nucleotide sequence: TGTGCCAGCAGCCAAGGTTTAGCGGGAGTCATTACAGATACGCAGTATTTT.

V and J are TRBV5-4 and TRBJ2-7; D might be TRBD2 (7 bases). The germline V gene has CDR1 SGHNT and CDR2 YYREEE (reference sequence). The CDR3 is 15 amino acids. The V and J ends lost 0 bases and 0 bases respectively, with 10 bases between them. The CDR3 bases are TGTGCCAGCAGCTTGGAAGGGGGGGGCTCCTACGAGCAGTACTTC. This codes for CASSLEGGGSYEQYF.

This chain connects TRBV13 to TRBJ1-1; D remains ambiguous. The CDR3 covers 14 residues. Trimming took 2 bases from V and 4 from J, leaving 11 bases between them. Looked up from germline, CDR1 is PRHDT and CDR2 is FYEKMQ (reference sequence). The CDR3 reads CASSLFTRGTEAFF. CDR3 coding DNA: TGTGCCAGCAGCTTATTTACCAGAGGCACTGAAGCTTTCTTT.

This chain connects TRBV10-3 to TRBJ2-7; D assignment may be TRBD1 or TRBD2 (5 bases each). V was shortened by 0 bases and J by 4 bases, with 13 bases between the two germline ends. The CDR3 consists of 15 residues. CDR1 and CDR2 from the germline V gene are ENHRY and SYGVKD. The CDR3 region has the DNA TGTGCCATCAGTGAGTCTAAGGGAGAGGGGTACGAGCAGTACTTC. It yields the protein CAISESKGEGYEQYF.

This clone appeared a single time. V and J are TRBV5-4 and TRBJ1-2; D gene ambiguous. Trimming removed 0 bases from V and 4 bases from J, with 10 bases in between. Germline V gene sequence: CDR1 SGHNT, CDR2 YYREEE (reference sequence). The CDR3 is 14 amino acids. The CDR3 loop reads CASSLERYSYGYTF. The CDR3 nucleotides read TGTGCCAGCAGCTTGGAACGGTACAGCTATGGCTACACCTTC.

In nucleotides, the CDR3 is TGTGCCAGCAGTCAGAGCCCCAGTGCGCAGTTCTTC. Residues: CASSQSPSAQFF. This chain joins TRBV11-2 and TRBJ2-1, with no clear D. Between the trimmed V and J ends, which lost 6 bases and 12 bases, there was a span of 15 bases. From germline, CDR1 is SGHAT and CDR2 FQNNGV. The CDR3 runs to 12 residues. Using reference TRBV11-2 and TRBJ2-1 for the parts outside the CDR3, the full variable domain is EAGVAQSPRYKIIEKRQSVAFWCNPISGHATLYWYQQILGQGPKLLIQFQNNGVVDDSQLPKDRFSAERLKGVDSTLKIQPAKLEDSAVYLCASSQSPSAQFFGPGTRLTVL.

This clone was seen once. The chain employs TRBV5-5 and TRBJ2-1; the match to TRBD1 covers 9 bases. This CDR3 spans 16 amino acids. V shed 4 bases, J shed 4 bases, and the junction held 9 bases outside the gene matches. The germline V gene has CDR1 SGHKS and CDR2 YYEKEE (reference sequence). The CDR3 coding sequence is TGTGCCAGCAGCATCACGGGACAGGGTAATTACAATGAGCAGTTCTTC. It encodes CASSITGQGNYNEQFF. Full variable domain (outside the CDR3, taken from reference TRBV5-5 and TRBJ2-1): DAGVTQSPTHLIKTRGQQVTLRCSPISGHKSVSWYQQVLGQGPQFIFQYYEKEERGRGNFPDRFSARQFPNYSSELNVNALLLGDSALYLCASSITGQGNYNEQFFGPGTRLTVL.

V usage is TRBV9 and J usage is TRBJ2-5; 7 bases agree with TRBD1. This CDR3 region has 14 residues. CDR1 and CDR2 from the germline V gene are SGDLS and YYNGEE. With V trimmed by 0 bases and J by 5 bases, 4 bases remained unmatched. CDR3 amino acids: CASSVEGAGETQYF. DNA for the CDR3: TGTGCCAGCAGCGTAGAGGGGGCGGGTGAGACCCAGTACTTC. Drawing the rest from reference TRBV9 and TRBJ2-5, the complete variable domain is DSGVTQTPKHLITATGQRVTLRCSPRSGDLSVYWYQQSLDQGLQFLIQYYNGEERAKGNILERFSAQQFPDLHSELNLSSLELGDSALYFCASSVEGAGETQYFGPGTRLLVL.

The chain links TRBV29-1 to TRBJ2-1, with D possibly being TRBD2 (5 bases). The CDR3 has 13 residues. V lost 4 bases to trimming and J lost 3 bases, with 10 bases between them. Germline CDR1 SQVTM, CDR2 ANQGSEA. The CDR3 sequence is CSVGQSGYNEQFF. The CDR3 DNA sequence: TGCAGCGTTGGTCAAAGCGGCTACAATGAGCAGTTCTTC.

The chain joins TRBV5-8 to TRBJ1-1, with unresolved D. The CDR3 spans 15 residues. Germline CDR1 and CDR2: SGHTS and YDEGEE. Trimming removed 4 bases from V and 1 base from J, with 14 bases in between. Written as DNA, the CDR3 is TGTGCCAGCAGCGACGGGCGGCCGAAGAACACTGAAGCTTTCTTT. Its translation is CASSDGRPKNTEAFF.

The chain combines TRBV2 with TRBJ1-2, with 8 bases fitting TRBD1. Trimming at V came to 7 bases and at J to 6 bases, leaving 13 bases not matched to a gene. The CDR3 is 15 amino acids. Germline loops: CDR1 SNHLY, CDR2 FYNNEI. CDR3 residues: CASNTDAGQGDGYTF. In DNA form, the CDR3 reads TGTGCCAGCAATACAGACGCCGGACAGGGCGATGGCTACACCTTC.

This chain links TRBV4-1 with TRBJ2-1, with 9 bases matching TRBD2. In germline, CDR1 is MGHRA, CDR2 YSYEKL. The ends lost 4 bases at V and 2 bases at J; junction bases unmatched: 6. The CDR3 sequence is 16 residues long. The DNA of the CDR3 is TGCGCCAGCAGCCCTACGACTAGCGGAACCTACAATGAGCAGTTCTTC. Residues: CASSPTTSGTYNEQFF.

The rearrangement links TRBV2 to TRBJ1-5, with 9 bases identical to TRBD1. The CDR3 runs to 16 residues. J was trimmed by 3 bases and V by 8 bases; bases with no gene match: 11. The germline CDR1 and CDR2 sequences are SNHLY and FYNNEI. The CDR3 spells CASRIDGTGFNQPQHF. The CDR3 region has the DNA TGTGCCAGCCGCATCGACGGGACAGGGTTCAATCAGCCCCAGCATTTT.

The genes are TRBV15 and TRBJ1-1; possibly TRBD1 for D (6 bases). The CDR3 is 13 amino acids. With 6 bases removed from V and 1 base from J, the gap between germline ends came to 9 bases. Germline CDR1 LNHNV, CDR2 YYDKDF (reference sequence). This CDR3 reads CATSRQANTEAFF. The CDR3 DNA is TGTGCCACCAGTCGACAGGCGAACACTGAAGCTTTCTTT.

This sequence joins TRBV9 and TRBJ2-5; TRBD2 matches 12 bases. Germline V gene data show CDR1 as SGDLS and CDR2 as YYNGEE. The CDR3 has 16 residues. The V segment lost 0 bases and the J segment 4 bases; nucleotides outside the gene matches: 4. The CDR3 DNA reads TGTGCCAGCAGCGTAGTGCCGACTAGCGGGAGAGAGACCCAGTACTTC. It yields the protein CASSVVPTSGRETQYF.

This clone was seen more than once but under ten times. The chain is built from TRBV7-8 and TRBJ2-5, with D unresolved. Germline V gene sequence: CDR1 SGHVS, CDR2 FQNEAQ. Trimming pared 5 bases from V and 1 base from J, leaving 5 bases between. This CDR3 contains 12 residues. This chain's CDR3 is CASSVLQETQYF. Written as DNA, the CDR3 is TGTGCCAGCAGCGTACTCCAAGAGACCCAGTACTTC.